The sequence of this T cell receptor beta chain was determined in a study of T cells in Graves' hyperthyroidism and ophthalmopathy. Regarding the study as a whole: Ophthalmopathy, as predicted by the model, came a median roughly 6.5 months after the prediction. In blood, most of the thyroid clonotypes expanded above 0.001 were also present.

What was amplified from RNA transcripts were TCR beta CDR3 regions. In the first-round RT-PCR of the TCR CDR3, the HTBI primer set was used. TCRdb analysed the multiplex PCR reads with MiXCR anew, one entry per CDR3 protein. The profile shows more than 500,000 distinct CDR3 sequences, 35% to 50% of them singletons. Exclusion criteria comprised uncontrolled infection, other autoimmune disease, pregnancy or lactation. Germline V gene sequence: CDR1 DFQATT, CDR2 SNEGSKA (reference sequence). The length of the CDR3 is 11 residues. The V and J ends lost 5 bases and 4 bases respectively, with 5 bases between them. This clonotype was observed many times. Antigen specificity is unknown.

The chain combines TRBV20-1 with TRBJ1-4; D is uncertain. The receptor's source is an adult woman with Graves' disease, either hyperthyroidism or ophthalmopathy (not recorded which). The source material was peripheral blood or thyroid tissue (not recorded which). This CDR3 reads CSASNNEKLFF. Here the CDR3 DNA reads TGCAGTGCTTCAAATAATGAAAAACTGTTTTTT.